This T cell receptor (beta chain) emerged from a study of cytomegalovirus exposure and HLA in healthy donors. Regarding the study as a whole: The presence/absence work took it that sequencing depth was about the same across donors.

Per germline, CDR1 SGHTA and CDR2 FQGTGA. The CDR3 length is 15 residues. Worth noting for this clone: What it binds is not known. At one end, the junction sequence differs from germline, possibly due to a read error.

In the PCR, 60 Vbeta and 13 Jbeta primers were used. Sequenced by immunoSEQ multiplex PCR; TCRdb stores in-frame clones only, minus some. The table shows roughly 190,000 clones, with more than 70% occurring only once. This TCR was sampled from a woman in her forties in good health and CMV-seronegative. Sequences were obtained from PBMCs. The chain couples TRBV7-3 to TRBJ2-5; TRBD2 is a possible D gene (7 bases). The DNA for the CDR3 is TGTTCCAGCAGCTTATGGCGGGGGCCACAAGAGACCCAGTACTTC. Translating it yields CSSSLWRGPQETQYF.